These 8 T cell receptor beta chains share one sample of origin, sequenced in a study of regulatory T cells in long-lasting Graves disease. With iRepertoire HTBI primers and Arm-PCR of CDR3 regions, TCR beta libraries were built. From the multiplex PCR reads, TCRdb called clonotypes with MiXCR, one entry per CDR3 protein. The sample yields over 650,000 distinct CDR3 sequences, around 30% seen once. The time point: persistent/refractory GD, antithyroid drugs over 5 years with positive TRAb. Researchers made the TCR library from RNA that was extracted from PBMCs. Sample: peripheral blood mononuclear cells (PBMCs), taken when the disease was refractory, from a patient treated with antithyroid drugs. The receptor source for this set is a female donor with Graves disease.

The chain joins TRBV13 to TRBJ2-5, with D possibly TRBD2 on 7 matching bases. Germline V gene sequence: CDR1 PRHDT, CDR2 FYEKMQ (reference sequence). The CDR3 runs to 15 residues. Trimming removed 6 bases at V and 4 bases at J, with 18 bases between. CDR3 nucleotides: TGTGCCAGCAGTCTTCAACAGGGAGGGAGAGAGACCCAGTACTTC. Translating gives CASSLQQGGRETQYF.

The gene calls are TRBV29-1 and TRBJ1-1, with a tentative D call TRBD1 (5 bases). Germline V gives CDR1 SQVTM, CDR2 ANQGSEA. The CDR3 runs to 15 residues. The ends were cut back, 8 bases at V and 3 bases at J, with 22 bases in the middle. CDR3 region: CSSSTREEVDTEAFF. The CDR3 coding sequence is TGCAGCTCATCTACCAGGGAGGAGGTGGACACTGAAGCTTTCTTT.

The V call is TRBV27, the J call TRBJ2-7, with TRBD2 matching over 12 bases. This CDR3 contains 13 residues. The germline V gene encodes CDR1 MNHEY and CDR2 SMNVEV (reference sequence). V lost 8 bases to trimming and J lost 6 bases; unmatched junction nucleotides: 5. CDR3 residues: CASSGLAGLEQYF. The CDR3 DNA is TGTGCCAGCTCAGGACTAGCGGGACTCGAGCAGTACTTC.

This clonotype was counted only a few times. The V gene is TRBV7-3, the J gene TRBJ1-2; 7 nucleotides agree with TRBD1. CDR1 and CDR2 (germline): SGHTA, FQGTGA. CDR3 size: 16 residues. The V and J ends lost 5 bases and 8 bases, in that order; junction bases with no gene match: 17. The CDR3, as DNA: TGTGCCAGCAGCCCAAACGCCGTCCGGGGACAGCGCGGCTACACCTTC. It is translated as CASSPNAVRGQRGYTF.

The V and J genes are TRBV6-2 or TRBV6-3 and TRBJ2-7; D ambiguous. The ends were cut back, 2 bases at V and 6 bases at J, with 11 bases in the middle. Germline assignment: CDR1 MNHEY and CDR2 SVGEGT. This CDR3 has 13 amino acids. CDR3 DNA sequence: TGTGCCAGCAGTTACGTGATTTTCAGCGAGCAGTACTTC. Protein product: CASSYVIFSEQYF.

For this clonotype: A much larger clone differs from this one at a single base, so this may be a read error. V and J are TRBV28 and TRBJ1-6; 8 nucleotides match TRBD1. The CDR3 spans 14 residues. With V trimmed by 6 bases and J by 8 bases, 6 bases remained unmatched. Germline lookup yields CDR1 MDHEN and CDR2 SYDVKM. In DNA, the CDR3 is TGTGCCAGCAGCTACGGACAGGGCCATTCACCCCTCCACTTT. Amino acids: CASSYGQGHSPLHF.

This clonotype came up a few times. The chain carries TRBV6-1 and TRBJ2-7; 9 bases line up with TRBD2. Germline-derived CDR1 and CDR2 are MNHNS and SASEGT. J gave up 0 bases and V 5 bases, and 5 bases lay outside the gene matches. This CDR3 contains 15 residues. The CDR3 region has the DNA TGTGCCAGCAGTCATAGCGGGAGTAGCTCCTACGAGCAGTACTTC. Translating gives CASSHSGSSSYEQYF.

The chain joins TRBV11-2 to TRBJ2-7; D perhaps matches TRBD2 (9 bases). Trimming shortened V by 0 bases and J by 3 bases, and 18 bases separated the two germline ends. The CDR3 has 17 residues. Germline V CDR1 and CDR2: SGHAT, FQNNGV. This CDR3 is CASSLDNRGTSFYEQYF. DNA of the CDR3: TGTGCCAGCAGCTTAGATAACAGGGGGACTAGCTTCTACGAGCAGTACTTC.